A single sample gave rise to the 29 T cell receptor beta chains below, sequenced in a study of T cell repertoires in cytomegalovirus infection. Which antigens these TCRs recognize remains unknown. TCRdb fed the reads into MiXCR, producing one record per CDR3 protein. Among hundreds of thousands of distinct CDR3 sequences listed, 30% to 35% were seen once. The specimen was cultured PBMCs, collected from culture after CMV antigen stimulation. These receptors all come from a human donor in good health (CMV status not recorded). Some clones in this sample may be carry-over from other donors' samples.

V and J are TRBV18 and TRBJ2-6, with D tentatively TRBD1 (5 bases). This CDR3 has 16 residues. The V end was cut by 2 bases, the J end by 0 bases, with 8 bases between. The germline CDR1 and CDR2 sequences are KGHSH and LQKENI. The CDR3 protein is CASSPGAFSGANVLTF. For the CDR3, the DNA is TGTGCCAGCTCACCAGGGGCCTTCTCTGGGGCCAACGTCCTGACTTTC.

The chain couples TRBV12-5 to TRBJ2-5; 7 bases are a match to TRBD2. V lost 0 bases and J lost 5; bases outside the gene matches: 12. This CDR3 has 17 amino acids. Germline V gene data show CDR1 as LGHNT and CDR2 as FRNRAP. CDR3 in amino acids: CASGLVRSSGWAETQYF. DNA for the CDR3: TGTGCTAGTGGTTTGGTACGGTCTAGCGGATGGGCGGAGACCCAGTACTTC.

This clonotype was seen a few times. The chain employs TRBV7-6 and TRBJ2-7; possible D gene TRBD2, 5 bases. The CDR3 consists of 15 residues. V lost 5 bases and J 3 bases, leaving 17 bases between the germline ends. CDR1 and CDR2 (germline): SGHVS, FNYEAQ. CDR3 in amino acids: CASSPSLEPYYEQYF. The CDR3 region has the DNA TGTGCCAGCAGCCCTAGCTTGGAGCCGTACTACGAGCAGTACTTC. Full variable domain (rest looked up from reference TRBV7-6 and TRBJ2-7): GAGVSQSPRYKVTKRGQDVALRCDPISGHVSLYWYRQALGQGPEFLTYFNYEAQQDKSGLPNDRFSAERPEGSISTLTIQRTEQRDSAMYRCASSPSLEPYYEQYFGPGTRLTVT.

V usage is TRBV28 and J usage is TRBJ1-2; no clear D. This CDR3 region has 13 residues. Germline CDR1 is MDHEN and CDR2 is SYDVKM. V shed 2 bases and J shed 5 bases, with 9 bases lying between them. Written as DNA, the CDR3 is TGTGCCAGCAGTTTAGAGGCCGCATATGGCTACACCTTC. This codes for CASSLEAAYGYTF.

This clonotype was seen more than once but under ten times. The CDR3 loop is CASSFQDLRDTQYF. In DNA form, the CDR3 reads TGTGCCAGCAGTTTCCAGGACCTACGGGATACGCAGTATTTT. The chain has TRBV12-3 or TRBV12-4 and TRBJ2-3; the D is unclear. The CDR3 has 14 residues. Trimming left V 3 bases short and J 6 bases short, with 13 bases between.

This clonotype was picked up a small number of times. V is TRBV11-2 and J is TRBJ2-3; D ambiguous. V was trimmed by 2 bases and J by 6 bases, leaving 9 bases between them. This CDR3 spans 13 amino acids. Per the germline V gene, CDR1 is SGHAT and CDR2 is FQNNGV. CDR3 sequence reads: CASSLTNGDTQYF. In nucleotides, the CDR3 is TGTGCCAGCAGCTTAACGAACGGGGATACGCAGTATTTT. The whole variable domain, remainder taken from reference TRBV11-2 and TRBJ2-3, is EAGVAQSPRYKIIEKRQSVAFWCNPISGHATLYWYQQILGQGPKLLIQFQNNGVVDDSQLPKDRFSAERLKGVDSTLKIQPAKLEDSAVYLCASSLTNGDTQYFGPGTRLTVL.

This clonotype was observed a handful of times. The chain recombines TRBV7-2 with TRBJ2-7; D is tentatively TRBD1 or TRBD2 (7 bases each). V lost 3 bases, J lost 3 bases, and 15 bases lay in between. Germline V gives CDR1 SGHTA, CDR2 FQGNSA. The CDR3 totals 15 residues. The CDR3 sequence is CASSLTTGRVYEQYF. CDR3 bases: TGTGCCAGCAGCTTGACGACAGGGAGGGTCTACGAGCAGTACTTC. Looking up the rest from reference TRBV7-2 and TRBJ2-7 gives the full variable domain: GAGVSQSPSNKVTEKGKDVELRCDPISGHTALYWYRQSLGQGLEFLIYFQGNSAPDKSGLPSDRFSAERTGGSVSTLTIQRTQQEDSAVYLCASSLTTGRVYEQYFGPGTRLTVT.

Only a few counts were recorded for this clonotype. V and J are TRBV11-2 and TRBJ2-1; D remains ambiguous. The CDR3 extends over 13 amino acids. Germline lookup yields CDR1 SGHAT and CDR2 FQNNGV. Trimming took off 5 bases at V and 0 bases at J, with 5 bases between the two ends. The CDR3 reads CASSINSYNEQFF. As DNA, the CDR3 is TGTGCCAGCAGCATCAACTCCTACAATGAGCAGTTCTTC.

The gene calls are TRBV19 and TRBJ2-4; D might be TRBD1 (6 bases). This CDR3 is built from 14 residues. The V and J ends lost 3 bases and 6 bases respectively, with 12 bases between them. The germline gives CDR1 LNHDA, CDR2 SQIVND (reference sequence). CDR3 coding DNA: TGTGCCAGTAGTATCCCAGGACAGCCAAACATTCAGTACTTC. This sequence encodes CASSIPGQPNIQYF.

CDR3 nucleotides: TGTGCCAGCAGAGCACTCGGGGGTCTACGGAATGAGCAGTTCTTC. Protein sequence: CASRALGGLRNEQFF. The V gene is TRBV6-1, the J gene TRBJ2-1; maybe TRBD2 (6 bases). CDR1 is MNHNS and CDR2 is SASEGT in the germline V gene. Trimming stripped 6 bases from V and 7 bases from J, with 19 bases between. The CDR3 consists of 15 residues.

This clonotype was seen a handful of times. The gene calls are TRBV6-6 and TRBJ2-3; D not resolved. Trimming took 6 bases from V and 6 from J, leaving 16 bases between them. The V gene's germline CDR1 is MNHNY and CDR2 SVGAGI (reference sequence). The CDR3 is made up of 14 amino acids. The CDR3 loop is CASSSPSIGDTQYF. The CDR3, as DNA: TGTGCCAGCAGCTCTCCTTCAATTGGCGATACGCAGTATTTT.

This clonotype has ten or more counts. V is TRBV7-2 and J is TRBJ2-1, with a weak D call TRBD2 (5 bases). The CDR3 sequence is 11 residues long. Germline assignment: CDR1 SGHTA and CDR2 FQGNSA. Trimming pared 3 bases from V and 8 bases from J, leaving 5 bases between. In DNA, the CDR3 is TGTGCCAGCAGCTTCGGGGATGAGCAGTTCTTC. Amino acid sequence: CASSFGDEQFF.

This clonotype showed up just a few times. The J gene is TRBJ1-5, the V gene TRBV6-1; D call uncertain. CDR1 and CDR2 (germline): MNHNS, SASEGT. The CDR3 consists of 13 residues. Trimming took off 9 bases at V and 1 base at J, with 10 bases between the two ends. CDR3 amino acids: CASEGGSNQPQHF. The CDR3 DNA follows: TGTGCCAGTGAAGGTGGCAGCAATCAGCCCCAGCATTTT.

This clonotype was seen more than once but under ten times. This chain connects TRBV27 to TRBJ1-5, with D tentatively TRBD1 (5 bases). This CDR3 spans 17 amino acids. Between the trimmed V and J ends, which lost 6 bases and 4 bases, there was a span of 22 bases. CDR1 MNHEY and CDR2 SMNVEV come from the germline V gene (reference sequence). CDR3 residues: CASSPWGVRGGNQPQHF. CDR3 nucleotides: TGTGCCAGCAGCCCCTGGGGGGTAAGGGGTGGGAATCAGCCCCAGCATTTT.

The chain combines TRBV20-1 with TRBJ2-5; D gene unclear. V was cut by 6 bases and J by 5 bases, with 16 bases left in between. Per germline, CDR1 DFQATT and CDR2 SNEGSKA (reference sequence). The CDR3 length is 13 residues. Here the CDR3 DNA reads TGCAGTGCGACCCTGGATGGCCAGGAGACCCAGTACTTC. The encoded protein is CSATLDGQETQYF.

At least ten counts were recorded for this clonotype. V is TRBV7-2 and J is TRBJ2-1, with 7 bases aligning to TRBD2. The trim removed 3 bases at V and 5 bases at J, leaving 4 bases unmatched. Germline V lookup: CDR1 SGHTA, CDR2 FQGNSA. The CDR3 loop spans 14 amino acids. This chain's CDR3 is CASSFRAGDNEQFF. Here the CDR3 DNA reads TGTGCCAGCAGCTTTCGGGCGGGGGACAATGAGCAGTTCTTC.

V gene TRBV19 combines with J gene TRBJ2-4; a possible D gene is TRBD1 (5 bases). With 3 bases removed from V and 5 bases from J, the gap between germline ends came to 17 bases. The CDR3 runs 16 residues. Germline V gene sequence: CDR1 LNHDA, CDR2 SQIVND (reference sequence). The DNA of the CDR3 is TGTGCCAGTAGTATTTTTAGCCCCTCGACAGAAAACATTCAGTACTTC. This encodes CASSIFSPSTENIQYF.

This clonotype was found a few times. The chain has TRBV27 and TRBJ1-4; 9 bases fit TRBD1. V trimming: 5 bases; J trimming: 8 bases; junction bases outside the gene matches: 9. This CDR3 is built from 15 residues. Germline CDR1 MNHEY, CDR2 SMNVEV (reference sequence). The CDR3 bases are TGTGCCAGCAGTACCTACAGGGGGCGAGGGGAAAAACTGTTTTTT. This codes for CASSTYRGRGEKLFF.

The rearrangement links TRBV24-1 to TRBJ1-3; D remains unclear. The CDR3 has 15 amino acids. V was cut by 1 base and J by 0 bases, with 6 bases left in between. Looked up from germline, CDR1 is KGHDR and CDR2 is SFDVKD. The CDR3 coding sequence is TGTGCCACCAGTGATTTCCGAGACTCTGGAAACACCATATATTTT. Translation gives CATSDFRDSGNTIYF.

This clonotype was detected only a few times. This sequence joins TRBV7-2 and TRBJ2-1; D remains unclear. Germline V CDR1 and CDR2: SGHTA, FQGNSA. The CDR3 has 12 amino acids. The V end lost 1 base, the J end lost 14 bases, and 12 bases lay between the germline ends. The CDR3 DNA sequence: TGTGCCAGCAGCTTAGAGGATCGTAGGGAGTTCTTC. Its translation is CASSLEDRREFF.

This chain links TRBV5-3 with TRBJ1-4, with a possible D match to TRBD1 (5 bases). TRBV5-3 is flagged as an ORF with uncertain function. This CDR3 contains 14 residues. The germline V and J ends were trimmed by 8 bases and 8 bases, with 19 bases remaining between them. The CDR3 DNA follows: TGTGCCAGCAGCCGGGACCTCAAGATGGAAAAACTGTTTTTT. As protein: CASSRDLKMEKLFF.

This chain links TRBV5-1 with TRBJ1-5; 8 nucleotides agree with TRBD1. The CDR3 sequence is 20 residues long. Germline CDR1 is SGHRS and CDR2 is YFSETQ. Trimming at V came to 0 bases and at J to 0 bases, leaving 14 bases not matched to a gene. In nucleotides, the CDR3 is TGCGCCAGCAGCTTGGTGGACAGGGAGTTCGGGACCTCTAGCAATCAGCCCCAGCATTTT. Protein sequence: CASSLVDREFGTSSNQPQHF. Complete variable domain (other parts from reference TRBV5-1 and TRBJ1-5): KAGVTQTPRYLIKTRGQQVTLSCSPISGHRSVSWYQQTPGQGLQFLFEYFSETQRNKGNFPGRFSGRQFSNSRSEMNVSTLELGDSALYLCASSLVDREFGTSSNQPQHFGDGTRLSIL.

V and J are TRBV20-1 and TRBJ2-7, with D perhaps TRBD2 (6 bases). This CDR3 is 13 amino acids long. Looked up from germline, CDR1 is DFQATT and CDR2 is SNEGSKA (reference sequence). Trimming left V 2 bases short and J 4 bases short, with 12 bases between. Here the CDR3 reads CSARKVGGYEQYF. In DNA form, the CDR3 reads TGCAGTGCTAGAAAAGTCGGGGGATACGAGCAGTACTTC.

This chain uses TRBV12-3 or TRBV12-4 with TRBJ2-3, with a weak D call TRBD2 (5 bases). The V gene lost 1 base and the J gene lost 8 bases, with 7 bases spanning the gap. CDR3 length: 12 amino acids. The CDR3 DNA is TGTGCCAGCAGTTTAGTTGGGAGTACGCAGTATTTT. Its translation is CASSLVGSTQYF.

This clonotype was seen more than once but under ten times. V and J are TRBV7-2 and TRBJ1-4; D call uncertain. From germline, CDR1 is SGHTA and CDR2 FQGNSA. The germline V and J ends were trimmed by 3 bases and 4 bases, with 9 bases remaining between them. The CDR3 covers 14 residues. CDR3 bases: TGTGCCAGCAGCTTCCCTACAGATAATGAAAAACTGTTTTTT. Amino acid sequence: CASSFPTDNEKLFF.

This clonotype turned up a few times. J is TRBJ2-7 and V is TRBV7-9; 7 positions match TRBD1. Germline CDR1 is SEHNR and CDR2 is FQNEAQ (reference sequence). CDR3 length: 17 residues. V was clipped by 3 bases and J by 3 bases; unmatched bases: 14. This CDR3 is CASSLGPQGRMGYEQYF. The CDR3 coding sequence is TGTGCCAGCAGCTTGGGACCACAGGGGAGAATGGGCTACGAGCAGTACTTC.

The chain employs TRBV7-2 and TRBJ2-1; no clear D. The CDR3 contains 16 residues. V dropped 4 bases and J dropped 0 bases, with 13 bases sitting between them. In germline, CDR1 is SGHTA, CDR2 FQGNSA. Written as DNA, the CDR3 is TGTGCCAGCAGCTCCGGACGGTCCAGCTCCTACAATGAGCAGTTCTTC. It encodes CASSSGRSSSYNEQFF.

V and J are TRBV7-9 and TRBJ2-7; possibly TRBD2 for D (6 bases). V was trimmed by 2 bases and J by 7 bases, leaving 12 bases between them. Looked up from germline, CDR1 is SEHNR and CDR2 is FQNEAQ (reference sequence). The CDR3 has 13 amino acids. CDR3 in amino acids: CASSLIPGEEQYF. In nucleotides, the CDR3 is TGTGCCAGCAGCTTAATCCCGGGAGAAGAGCAGTACTTC.

This clonotype was observed a few times. The chain is built from TRBV12-3 or TRBV12-4 and TRBJ1-2; D perhaps matches TRBD1 (6 bases). The CDR3 is 14 residues long. The V end was cut by 5 bases, the J end by 4 bases, with 14 bases between. In DNA, the CDR3 is TGTGCCAGCAGTGTAGGGGGTGTAATCTATGGCTACACCTTC. Translated: CASSVGGVIYGYTF.